What follows is one T cell receptor (beta chain) and its context. The antigen remains unidentified. Memory T cells were CD45RO+, naive were CD45RA+, sorted by FACS. The method was immunoSEQ multiplex PCR; TCRdb's version includes in-frame clones alone and lacks a portion of them. This repertoire shows 8,500 to 13,000 clones, under 80% found once; its top ten account for approximately 19%. These data belong to a study of regulatory dendritic cells for organ transplantation. Findings and limits, study-wide: Mature dendritic cells appeared to drive more memory CD8+ clonal expansion than regulatory ones. Considerable individual heterogeneity was seen in alloreactive memory CD8+ T cells. Memory T cells were less diverse than naive, with memory CD8+ most oligoclonal.

There are 14 residues in the CDR3. Germline V gene data show CDR1 as SGHDT and CDR2 as YYEEEE. The germline V and J ends were trimmed by 0 bases and 1 base, with 7 bases remaining between them. The gene calls are TRBV5-6 and TRBJ1-1; D is unresolved. This receptor was taken from a human donor in good health. The specimen sequenced was memory CD8+ T cells from blood. Described subset: CD45RO+ memory T cells. Here the CDR3 DNA reads TGTGCCAGCAGCTTGGTTCCGAAGAACACTGAAGCTTTCTTT. Its translation is CASSLVPKNTEAFF.